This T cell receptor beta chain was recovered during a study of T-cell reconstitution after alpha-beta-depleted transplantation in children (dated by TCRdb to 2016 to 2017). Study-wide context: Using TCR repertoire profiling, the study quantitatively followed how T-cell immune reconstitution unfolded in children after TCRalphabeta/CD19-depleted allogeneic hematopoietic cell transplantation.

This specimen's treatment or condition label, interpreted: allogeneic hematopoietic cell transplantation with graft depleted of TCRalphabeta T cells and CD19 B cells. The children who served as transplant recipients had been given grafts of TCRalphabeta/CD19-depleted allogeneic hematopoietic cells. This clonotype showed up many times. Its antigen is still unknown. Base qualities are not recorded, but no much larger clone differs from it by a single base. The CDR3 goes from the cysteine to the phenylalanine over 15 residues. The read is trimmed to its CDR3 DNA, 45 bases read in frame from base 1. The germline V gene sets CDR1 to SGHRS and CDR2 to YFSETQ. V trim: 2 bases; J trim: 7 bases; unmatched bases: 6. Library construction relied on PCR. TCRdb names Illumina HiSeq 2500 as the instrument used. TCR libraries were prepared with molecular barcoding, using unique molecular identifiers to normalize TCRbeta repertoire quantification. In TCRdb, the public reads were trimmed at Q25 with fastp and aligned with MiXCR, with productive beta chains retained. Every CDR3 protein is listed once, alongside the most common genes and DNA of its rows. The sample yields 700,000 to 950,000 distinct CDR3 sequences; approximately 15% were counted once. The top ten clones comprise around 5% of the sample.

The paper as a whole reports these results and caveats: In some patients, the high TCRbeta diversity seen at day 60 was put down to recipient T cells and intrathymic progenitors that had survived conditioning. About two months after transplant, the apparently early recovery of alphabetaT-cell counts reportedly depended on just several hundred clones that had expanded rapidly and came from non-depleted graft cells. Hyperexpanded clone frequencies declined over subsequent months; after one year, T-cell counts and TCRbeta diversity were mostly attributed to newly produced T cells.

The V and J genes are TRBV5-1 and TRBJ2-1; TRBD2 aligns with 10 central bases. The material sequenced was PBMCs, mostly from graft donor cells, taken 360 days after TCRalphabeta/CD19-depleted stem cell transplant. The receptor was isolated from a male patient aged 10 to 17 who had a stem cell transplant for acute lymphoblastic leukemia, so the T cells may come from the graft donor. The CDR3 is CASSFRPSGSNEQFF. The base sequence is TGCGCCAGCAGCTTTAGGCCTAGCGGGAGTAATGAGCAGTTCTTC.